The clone carrying this T cell receptor beta chain was observed at least ten times. Its antigen is currently unknown. From the 5' RACE reads, TCRdb called clonotypes with MiXCR, one entry per CDR3 protein. The data contain a few hundred thousand distinct CDR3 sequences, approximately 16% of them singletons. CDR1 is DFQATT and CDR2 is SNEGSKA in the germline V gene (reference sequence). The germline V and J ends were trimmed by 0 bases and 7 bases, with 12 bases remaining between them. There are 14 residues in the CDR3. The data stem from a study of T-cell memory formation after mild COVID-19. Whole-study findings and limits: Later expanders leaned CD4+, whereas day 15 to 85 contracting clones were balanced CD4/CD8.

V gene TRBV20-1 combines with J gene TRBJ2-2; weak D call: TRBD1 (5 bases). The receptor's source is a man aged 18-30 years who had mild COVID-19 (a few samples of this study predate the infection). Cell type and time point are not known. The sample comprised PBMCs or a T cell subset sorted from them (not recorded which). The CDR3 nucleotides read TGCAGTGCTAGAGATCCGCAGGGTAGCGGGGAGCTGTTTTTT. Translation gives CSARDPQGSGELFF.